The entry below describes one T cell receptor (beta chain). This specimen comes from a study of blood T cell repertoires in COVID-19. The data were produced by immunoSEQ multiplex PCR, yet TCRdb's version contains in-frame clones alone and is incomplete. Of about 220,000 clones listed, 85% are singletons. Trimming removed 6 bases from V and 1 base from J; junction bases left unmatched: 3. The CDR3 contains 15 residues. Germline V gene sequence: CDR1 KGHDR, CDR2 SFDVKD. The clonotype comes from a man aged 45 to 65 who had recovered from COVID-19. Sample: peripheral blood. This sequence joins TRBV24-1 and TRBJ2-2; 8 positions agree with TRBD2. CDR3 sequence reads: CATSLAGGNTGELFF. DNA of the CDR3: TGTGCCACCAGTCTGGCGGGAGGGAACACCGGGGAGCTGTTTTTT.